The T cell receptor beta chain described here comes from a study of blood T cell repertoires in COVID-19. Overall study context: T cells, B-cell-depleted T cells, or PBMCs supplied cDNA or gDNA.

Germline V gives CDR1 SGDLS, CDR2 YYNGEE. Trimming cost V 4 bases and J 5 bases, with 12 bases left between them. This CDR3 has 13 residues. Assay: immunoSEQ multiplex PCR; the TCRdb copy retains only in-frame clones and omits some. The table shows some 290,000 clones, with 87% occurring only once. The sequence was collected from a woman in her fifties or sixties who had recovered from COVID-19. The genes are TRBV9 and TRBJ2-5; possibly TRBD1 for D (6 bases). Sequencing input: peripheral blood. The CDR3 reads CASSIRQAETQYF. CDR3 sequence (DNA): TGTGCCAGCAGCATCCGACAGGCGGAGACCCAGTACTTC.